This TCR beta chain appears in the sequencing data of a study of OX40 agonist ivuxolimab in advanced cancers. The study, taken as a whole, reports: The study found that CD8+ T cells averaged more expanded clones than CD4+. Partial responders dosed at 0.1-3.0 mg/kg displayed clonal expansion ranking among the lowest.

On this clone: Its antigen is not known.

CDR3 size: 16 residues. Germline lookup yields CDR1 LGHNA and CDR2 YNFKEQ. Trimming took 4 bases from V and 4 from J; bases not matched to a gene: 8. Patients with a history of autoimmune disease or on systemic immunosuppression were excluded. TCRdb's table, derived via immunoSEQ multiplex PCR, lists solely in-frame clones and lacks some. Of about 69,000 clones listed, more than 85% are singletons. The chain uses TRBV4-2 and TRBJ2-5; TRBD2 aligns across 11 bases. The sequences come from CD4+ or CD8+ T cells sorted from blood, collected in a trial of the OX40 agonist ivuxolimab. The TCR was taken from an adult with an advanced solid tumor such as melanoma, head and neck, liver or kidney cancer. The CDR3 DNA is TGTGCCAGCAGCCCCGGGACTAGCGGAGACCTAGAGACCCAGTACTTC. It yields the protein CASSPGTSGDLETQYF.